The sequence of this T cell receptor beta chain was determined in a study of blood T cell repertoires in COVID-19 (dated by TCRdb to the early 2020s). Regarding the complete study: Samples from collaborators originated in the United States, Italy and Spain and spanned both the acute and convalescent phases of COVID-19. The prospective study material was composed of cDNA or gDNA derived from T cells, B-cell-depleted T cells, or PBMCs. Deeply sampled blood TCRbeta repertoires from subjects exposed to, actively infected with, or recovered from COVID-19 were included in the dataset. The samples were drawn from two sources: the first 160 participants of the ongoing ImmuneRACE study, and some 1,300 subjects contributed by 6 global collaborators. Where available, HLA class I and class II types were taken from metadata supplied by the sample provider and were not determined by assay-based typing. A freely available public database, intended as a resource for researchers studying the immune response to SARS-CoV-2, is where the repertoires were released. Nearly every sample came with metadata listing a de-identified subject ID, COVID-19 status, age in years and sex. The full study reports these points: The amount of clinical and demographic metadata varied by source and participant and was provided uncurated.

At one collaborating source in Seattle, patients were enrolled during active infection and were followed longitudinally through the course of disease. Collaborating institutions collected whole blood in K2EDTA tubes following their own protocols. Collaborator samples were shipped for TCRbeta analysis as frozen whole blood, isolated PBMCs, or DNA extracted from either sample type. For this clone: This clone's antigen is unknown. Base qualities were left out, and no much larger clone turns up one base away.

TCRbeta CDR3 regions were amplified from genomic DNA by means of the immunoSEQ Assay, a bias-controlled multiplex PCR. As for the authors' bioinformatics: Nucleated cell counts per sample were estimated from amplification of reference gene primers within the assay. To quantify the absolute abundance of each unique TCRbeta CDR3 rearrangement, sequence reads were collapsed and filtered. For each sample, productive Simpson clonality was calculated as the square root of Simpson's diversity index across productive rearrangements. Here the immuneACCESS table is served through TCRdb, limited to in-frame sequences with V and J called. Missing clones are a known gap in these copies; in checked studies unresolved V genes cover under half, and the rest lacks a known reason. That table gives V, J and clone size, and the DNA gave D and trimming. This sample has 290,000 or so clones in its table, and approximately 90% of those were observed once. The ten largest account for roughly 2.3% of the sample.

The CDR3 holds 14 amino acids from the cysteine to the phenylalanine. CDR3 DNA only is kept here, 42 bases in frame from base 1. Trimming takes 7 bases off V and 0 bases off J; junction bases not matched to a gene: 3. The germline V gene sets CDR1 to MNHEY and CDR2 to SVGAGI. Material: peripheral blood. Recombination linked TRBV6-5 to TRBJ2-7; the central 10 bases match TRBD1. This sequence was found in a woman in her 30s with COVID-19, enrolled during active disease. The CDR3 protein: CASIWTGGSYEQYF. The sequence in DNA is TGTGCCAGCATCTGGACAGGGGGCTCCTACGAGCAGTACTTC.